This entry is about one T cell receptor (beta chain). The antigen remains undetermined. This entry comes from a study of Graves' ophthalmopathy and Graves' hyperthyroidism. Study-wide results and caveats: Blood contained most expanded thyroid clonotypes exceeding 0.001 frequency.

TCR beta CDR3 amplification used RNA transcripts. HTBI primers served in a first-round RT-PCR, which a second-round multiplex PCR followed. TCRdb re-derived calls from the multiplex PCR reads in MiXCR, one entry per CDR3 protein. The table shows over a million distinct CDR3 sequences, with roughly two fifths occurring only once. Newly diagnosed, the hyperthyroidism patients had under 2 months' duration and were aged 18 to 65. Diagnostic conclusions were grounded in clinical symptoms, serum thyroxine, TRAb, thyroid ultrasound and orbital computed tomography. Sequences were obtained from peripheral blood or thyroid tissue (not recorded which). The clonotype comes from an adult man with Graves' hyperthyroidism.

The CDR3 loop reads CATSREGTVLSYEQYF. In nucleotides, the CDR3 is TGTGCCACCAGCAGAGAAGGGACCGTCCTGTCCTACGAGCAGTACTTC. This chain links TRBV15 with TRBJ2-7; D may correspond to TRBD1 or TRBD2 (5 bases each). Per germline, CDR1 LNHNV and CDR2 YYDKDF (reference sequence). CDR3 length: 16 amino acids. Trimming pared 0 bases from V and 1 base from J, leaving 13 bases between.